The present T cell receptor (beta chain) was sequenced within a study of cytomegalovirus exposure and HLA in healthy donors. Notes on the study in general: Among TCR sequences, most were rare, though some public TCRs appeared in many donors. Sequences of the TCR beta chain were said to predict the HLA-A and HLA-B alleles of most subjects accurately.

A word on this clone: The target antigen is unknown.

The germline V gene has CDR1 MDHEN and CDR2 SYDVKM. Trimming stripped 4 bases from V and 3 bases from J, with 13 bases between. The CDR3 is 14 amino acids. The PCR was carried out with 60 Vbeta primers and 13 Jbeta primers. Assay used: immunoSEQ multiplex PCR; TCRdb lists only in-frame clones, some missing. Its clone listing holds some 70,000 clones. Sequencing was performed on PBMCs. This chain links TRBV28 with TRBJ2-7; D might be TRBD2 (5 bases). The TCR sequence derives from a female donor in good health and CMV-seropositive. The CDR3 DNA sequence: TGTGCCAGCAGTTCTAATAGCGTGTTCTACGAGCAGTACTTC. Translating gives CASSSNSVFYEQYF.